Many counts were recorded for the clone carrying this T cell receptor beta chain. The data belong to a study of identical twins. TCRdb called the 5' RACE reads again in MiXCR, with one record for every CDR3 protein. The data show around 140,000 distinct CDR3 sequences, around 3.5% seen once. CDR3 length: 15 amino acids. The V end was cut by 7 bases, the J end by 0 bases, with 13 bases between. Germline V gives CDR1 LNHNV, CDR2 YYDKDF (reference sequence). This chain joins TRBV15 and TRBJ2-1; tentative D call: TRBD2 (5 bases). Sequenced material: memory T cells sorted from blood. The receptor comes from a man in his late teens or twenties in good health. The CDR3 loop reads CATKLPGSSYNEQFF. The CDR3 nucleotides read TGTGCCACCAAACTCCCGGGAAGCTCCTACAATGAGCAGTTCTTC.